This T cell receptor beta chain was recovered during a study of CD8 T cells in ankylosing spondylitis. Study-level points and caveats: Disease-linked clones were CD8+ and relatively rare in peripheral blood. About 8 highly homologous variants made up a TCR beta motif, and this motif appeared characteristic of ankylosing spondylitis blood. Previously reported in reactive arthritis synovial fluid and blood were some of the motif variants. Disease-linked clones were reportedly significantly enriched in matched ankylosing spondylitis synovial fluid.

V was clipped by 6 bases and J by 7 bases; unmatched bases: 6. The CDR3 is 13 amino acids. This clonotype was seen a handful of times. Its antigen is still unknown. Scientists made TCR beta libraries using quantitative 5'-RACE with molecular barcodes. TCRdb ran MiXCR on the 5' RACE reads and lists one entry per CDR3 protein. Altogether tens of thousands of distinct CDR3 sequences are present, about 8.1% being singletons, with the ten largest covering approximately 30%. Sequences were obtained from blood, either unsorted or a sorted T cell fraction (not recorded which). The rearrangement joins TRBV12-3 or TRBV12-4 to TRBJ2-4; 7 positions agree with TRBD1. The TCR was taken from a male donor with ankylosing spondylitis. CDR3: CASSYGQVNIQYF. For the CDR3, the DNA is TGTGCCAGCAGCTATGGACAGGTCAACATTCAGTACTTC.